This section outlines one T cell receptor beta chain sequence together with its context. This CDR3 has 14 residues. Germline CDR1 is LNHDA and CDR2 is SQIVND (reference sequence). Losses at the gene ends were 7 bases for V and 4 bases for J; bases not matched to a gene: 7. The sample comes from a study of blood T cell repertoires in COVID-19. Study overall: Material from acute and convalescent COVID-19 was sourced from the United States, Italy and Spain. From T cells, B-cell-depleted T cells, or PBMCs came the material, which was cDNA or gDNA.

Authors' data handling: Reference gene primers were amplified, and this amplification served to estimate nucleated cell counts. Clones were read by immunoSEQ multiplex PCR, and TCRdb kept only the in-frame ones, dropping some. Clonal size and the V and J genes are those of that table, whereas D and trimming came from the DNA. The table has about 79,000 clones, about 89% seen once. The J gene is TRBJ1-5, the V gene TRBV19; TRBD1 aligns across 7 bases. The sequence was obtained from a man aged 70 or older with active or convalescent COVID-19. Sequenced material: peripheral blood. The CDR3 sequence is CASNDRVPNQPQHF. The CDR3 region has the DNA TGTGCCAGTAACGACAGGGTCCCAAATCAGCCCCAGCATTTT. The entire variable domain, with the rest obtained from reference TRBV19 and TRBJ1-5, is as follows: DGGITQSPKYLFRKEGQNVTLSCEQNLNHDAMYWYRQDPGQGLRLIYYSQIVNDFQKGDIAEGYSVSREKKESFPLTVTSAQKNPTAFYLCASNDRVPNQPQHFGDGTRLSIL.